This TCR beta chain was profiled in a study of CD8+CD57+ T cells in acquired aplastic anemia. Turning to the study itself: When averaged, DNA from sorted CD4+ and CD8+ cells came to approximately 3.2 ug.

Points on this clonotype: Its antigen is undetermined.

V was pared by 4 bases and J by 5 bases, with 2 bases between. This CDR3 contains 11 residues. CDR1 KGHDR and CDR2 SFDVKD come from the germline V gene. Regarding the study as a whole: Patients were compared with controls for CD8+ Simpson's diversity, and no significant difference emerged.

Profiles of TCR beta VDJ and CDR3 were generated from a genomic DNA template. A single record per CDR3 protein comes from TCRdb applying MiXCR to the reads. The sample contains about 190,000 distinct CDR3 sequences, 64% of which appear only once. The sequenced material came from sorted CD4+, CD8+, or CD8+CD57+ T cells (not recorded which) from PBMCs. The receptor was derived from a human donor with severe aplastic anemia or a healthy control (not recorded which). V gene TRBV24-1 combines with J gene TRBJ1-3; D not resolved. The CDR3: CATSERNTIYF. CDR3 coding DNA: TGTGCCACCAGTGAACGAAACACCATATATTTT.